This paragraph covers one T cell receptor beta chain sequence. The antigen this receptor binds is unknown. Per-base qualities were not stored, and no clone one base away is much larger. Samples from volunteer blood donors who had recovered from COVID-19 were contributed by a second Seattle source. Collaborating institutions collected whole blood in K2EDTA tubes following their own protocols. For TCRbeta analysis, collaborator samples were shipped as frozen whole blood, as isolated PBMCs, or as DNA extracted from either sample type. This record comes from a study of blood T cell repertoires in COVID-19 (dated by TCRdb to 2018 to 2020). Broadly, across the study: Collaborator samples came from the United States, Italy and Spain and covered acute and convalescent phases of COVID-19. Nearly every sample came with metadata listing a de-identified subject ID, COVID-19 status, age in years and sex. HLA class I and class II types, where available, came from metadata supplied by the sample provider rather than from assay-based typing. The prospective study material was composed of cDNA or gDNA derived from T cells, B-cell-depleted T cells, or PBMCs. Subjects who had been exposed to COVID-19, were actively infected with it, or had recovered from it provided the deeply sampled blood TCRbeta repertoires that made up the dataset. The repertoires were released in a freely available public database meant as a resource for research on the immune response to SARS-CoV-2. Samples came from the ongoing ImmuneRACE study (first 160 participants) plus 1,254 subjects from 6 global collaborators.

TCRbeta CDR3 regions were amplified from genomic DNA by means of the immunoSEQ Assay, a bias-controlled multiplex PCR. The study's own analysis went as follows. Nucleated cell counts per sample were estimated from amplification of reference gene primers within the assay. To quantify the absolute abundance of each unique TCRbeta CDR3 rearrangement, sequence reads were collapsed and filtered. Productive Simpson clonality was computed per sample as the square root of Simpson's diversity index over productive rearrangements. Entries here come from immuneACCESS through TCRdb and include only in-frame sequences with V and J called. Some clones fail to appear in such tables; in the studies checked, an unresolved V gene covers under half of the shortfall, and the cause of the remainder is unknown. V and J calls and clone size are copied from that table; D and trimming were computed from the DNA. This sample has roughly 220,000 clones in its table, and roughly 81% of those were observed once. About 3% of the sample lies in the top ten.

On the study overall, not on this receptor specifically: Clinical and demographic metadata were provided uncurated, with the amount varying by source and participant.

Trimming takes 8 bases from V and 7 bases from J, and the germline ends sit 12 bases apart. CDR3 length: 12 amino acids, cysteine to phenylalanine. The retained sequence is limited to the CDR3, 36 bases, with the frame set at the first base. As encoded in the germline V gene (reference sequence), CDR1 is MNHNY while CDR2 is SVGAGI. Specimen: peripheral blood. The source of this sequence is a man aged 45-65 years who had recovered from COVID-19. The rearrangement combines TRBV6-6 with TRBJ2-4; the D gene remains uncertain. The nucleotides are TGTGCCAGCGCCTTTAAGGAGAACATTCAGTACTTC. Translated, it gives CASAFKENIQYF.